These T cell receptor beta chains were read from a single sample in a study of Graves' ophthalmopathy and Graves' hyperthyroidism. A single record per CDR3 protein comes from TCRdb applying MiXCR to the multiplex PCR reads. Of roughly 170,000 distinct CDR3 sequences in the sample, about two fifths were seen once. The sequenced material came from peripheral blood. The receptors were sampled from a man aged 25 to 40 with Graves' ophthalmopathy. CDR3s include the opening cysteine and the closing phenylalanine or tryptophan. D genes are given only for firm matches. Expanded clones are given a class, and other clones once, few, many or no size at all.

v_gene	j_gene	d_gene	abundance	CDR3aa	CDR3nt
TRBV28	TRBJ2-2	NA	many	CASSFWTSHGELFF	TGTGCCAGCAGTTTCTGGACTTCCCACGGGGAGCTGTTTTTT
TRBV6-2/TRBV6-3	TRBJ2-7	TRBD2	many	CASTGLAGRTYEQYF	TGTGCCAGCACCGGACTAGCGGGCCGTACCTACGAGCAGTACTTC
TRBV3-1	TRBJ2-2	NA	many	CASSQSTRGGELFF	TGTGCCAGCAGCCAATCTACCCGAGGCGGGGAGCTGTTTTTT
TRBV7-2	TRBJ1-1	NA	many	CASSLVDANTEAFF	TGTGCCAGCAGCTTAGTGGACGCAAACACTGAAGCTTTCTTT
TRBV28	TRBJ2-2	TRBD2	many	CASSGTSGPRTGELFF	TGTGCCAGCAGTGGGACTAGCGGGCCGCGCACCGGGGAGCTGTTTTTT
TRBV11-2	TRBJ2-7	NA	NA	CASSLLPLPGLPAYEQYF	TGTGCCAGCAGCTTACTTCCCTTACCGGGACTCCCGGCCTACGAGCAGTACTTC
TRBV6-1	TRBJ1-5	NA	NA	CASSAEDRGNQPQHF	TGTGCCAGCAGTGCGGAGGACAGAGGAAATCAGCCCCAGCATTTT
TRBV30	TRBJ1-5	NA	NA	CAWTSGNQPQHF	TGTGCCTGGACGTCAGGCAATCAGCCCCAGCATTTT
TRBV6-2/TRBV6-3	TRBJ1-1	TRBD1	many	CASRREWAGGNTEAFF	TGTGCCAGCAGGAGAGAGTGGGCAGGGGGGAACACTGAAGCTTTCTTT
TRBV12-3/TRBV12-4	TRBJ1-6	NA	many	CASSSTGTNSPLHF	TGTGCCAGCAGTTCCACAGGGACCAATTCACCCCTCCACTTT
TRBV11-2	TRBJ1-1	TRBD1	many	CASRLQGIDTEAFF	TGTGCCAGCAGACTACAGGGGATTGACACTGAAGCTTTCTTT
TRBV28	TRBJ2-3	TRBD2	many	CAVGELGTRLPDTQYF	TGTGCCGTCGGGGAGTTGGGGACTAGACTACCAGATACGCAGTATTTT
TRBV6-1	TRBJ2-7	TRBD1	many	CASTKLPGQGADEQYF	TGTGCCAGCACTAAACTGCCGGGACAGGGGGCTGACGAGCAGTACTTC
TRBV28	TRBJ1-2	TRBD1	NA	CASSRDRGSDGYTF	TGTGCCAGCAGTCGGGACAGGGGCTCGGATGGCTACACCTTC
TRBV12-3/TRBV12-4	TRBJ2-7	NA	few	CASNRQSGPYEQYF	TGTGCCAGCAACCGACAGAGCGGCCCTTACGAGCAGTACTTC
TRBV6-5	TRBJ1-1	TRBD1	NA	CASSHRGLNTEAFF	TGTGCCAGCAGTCACAGGGGGCTGAACACTGAAGCTTTCTTT
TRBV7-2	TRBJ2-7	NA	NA	CASSFGSSYSYEQYF	TGTGCCAGCAGCTTCGGCAGTTCTTACTCCTACGAGCAGTACTTC
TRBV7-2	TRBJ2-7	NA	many	CAGSFFHLVSYEQYF	TGTGCCGGCAGCTTTTTCCACCTTGTCTCCTACGAGCAGTACTTC
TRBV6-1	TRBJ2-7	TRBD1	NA	CASSERTGSYEQYF	TGTGCCAGCAGTGAAAGGACAGGGAGCTACGAGCAGTACTTC
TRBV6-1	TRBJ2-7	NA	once	CASSESGRSYEQYF	TGTGCCAGCAGTGAAAGCGGGCGCTCCTACGAGCAGTACTTC
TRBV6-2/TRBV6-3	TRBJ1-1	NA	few	CASSEHREGDTEAFF	TGTGCCAGCTCCGAACACAGGGAAGGCGACACTGAAGCTTTCTTT
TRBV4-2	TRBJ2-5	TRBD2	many	CASSPTGTSVQETQYHIQETQYF	TGTGCCAGCAGCCCAACCGGGACTAGCGTACAAGAGACCCAGTACCATATACAAGAGACCCAGTACTTC
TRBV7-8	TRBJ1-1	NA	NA	CASSLSADLNTEAFF	TGTGCCAGCAGCTTAAGTGCGGACCTGAACACTGAAGCTTTCTTT
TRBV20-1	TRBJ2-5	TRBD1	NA	CSAPVTGERETQYF	TGCAGTGCTCCAGTGACAGGGGAACGAGAGACCCAGTACTTC
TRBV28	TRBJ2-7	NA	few	CASSSQGSSKYEQYF	TGTGCCAGCAGTTCCCAGGGATCTAGCAAGTACGAGCAGTACTTC
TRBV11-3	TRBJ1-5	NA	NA	CASSYTRGQPQHF	TGTGCCAGCAGTTATACGAGGGGACAGCCCCAGCATTTT
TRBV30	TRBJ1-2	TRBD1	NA	CAYRGQGRGYTF	TGTGCCTACCGGGGACAGGGGCGCGGCTACACCTTC
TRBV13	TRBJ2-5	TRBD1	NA	CASSKRQGAVETQYF	TGTGCCAGCAGCAAGAGACAGGGGGCTGTGGAGACCCAGTACTTC
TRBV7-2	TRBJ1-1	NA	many	CASSLAGRGLGTEAFF	TGTGCCAGCAGCTTAGCTGGAAGGGGACTCGGGACTGAAGCTTTCTTT
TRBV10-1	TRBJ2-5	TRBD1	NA	CASSTGQAPETQYF	TGCGCCAGCAGTACGGGACAGGCCCCGGAGACCCAGTACTTC
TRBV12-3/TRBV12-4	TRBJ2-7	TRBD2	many	CASRASGHSYEQYF	TGTGCCAGCAGAGCTAGCGGACACTCCTACGAGCAGTACTTC
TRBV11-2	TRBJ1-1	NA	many	CASSQIKTEAFF	TGTGCCAGCAGCCAGATTAAAACTGAAGCTTTCTTT
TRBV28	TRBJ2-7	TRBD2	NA	CASSSGLGGYEQYF	TGTGCCAGCAGTTCGGGACTAGGGGGCTACGAGCAGTACTTC
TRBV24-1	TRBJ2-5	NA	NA	CATIAHSRIQETQYF	TGTGCCACCATAGCGCACAGTCGGATTCAAGAGACCCAGTACTTC
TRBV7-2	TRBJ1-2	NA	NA	CASSTRQAANYGYTF	TGTGCCAGCAGCACGCGACAGGCAGCTAACTATGGCTACACCTTC
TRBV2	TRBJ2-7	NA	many	CASSADGDYEQYF	TGTGCCAGCAGTGCGGACGGAGACTACGAGCAGTACTTC
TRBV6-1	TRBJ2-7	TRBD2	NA	CASSASLAVSYEQYF	TGTGCCAGCAGTGCGAGCCTAGCGGTCTCCTACGAGCAGTACTTC
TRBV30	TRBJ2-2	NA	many	CAWSLVPGELFF	TGTGCCTGGAGTCTAGTTCCCGGGGAGCTGTTTTTT
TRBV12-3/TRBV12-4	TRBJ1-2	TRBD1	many	CASSLGLQGGYGYTF	TGTGCCAGCAGTTTAGGTCTACAGGGGGGCTATGGCTACACCTTC
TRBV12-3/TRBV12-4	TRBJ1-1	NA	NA	CASSQRGGSMNTEAFF	TGTGCCAGCAGTCAAAGAGGGGGGAGTATGAACACTGAAGCTTTCTTT
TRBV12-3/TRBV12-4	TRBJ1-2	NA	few	CASRDSANYGYTF	TGTGCCAGCAGGGACAGCGCTAACTATGGCTACACCTTC
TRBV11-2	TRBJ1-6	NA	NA	CASSPRGTSTGSPLHF	TGTGCCAGCAGCCCGAGGGGGACATCCACGGGCTCACCCCTCCACTTT
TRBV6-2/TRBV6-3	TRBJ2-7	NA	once	CASSLARGNEQYF	TGTGCCAGCAGTTTAGCGCGAGGAAACGAGCAGTACTTC
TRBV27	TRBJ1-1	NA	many	CASSLRGTITEAFF	TGTGCCAGCAGTTTAAGAGGGACCATCACTGAAGCTTTCTTT
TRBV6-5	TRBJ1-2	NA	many	CASSYDGDGIGRGYTF	TGTGCCAGCAGTTACGATGGGGACGGGATTGGTCGTGGCTACACCTTC
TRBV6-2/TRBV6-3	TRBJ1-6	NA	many	CASIARVAGNSPLHF	TGTGCCAGCATCGCCCGGGTGGCCGGAAATTCACCCCTCCACTTT
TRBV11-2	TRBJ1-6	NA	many	CASSLVSDGGSYNSPLHF	TGTGCCAGCAGCTTAGTCTCGGACGGTGGCTCCTATAATTCACCCCTCCACTTT
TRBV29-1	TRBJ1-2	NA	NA	CSVDLDGTDSYGYTF	TGCAGCGTTGATCTTGACGGGACGGATTCCTATGGCTACACCTTC
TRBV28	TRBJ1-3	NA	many	CASITGTGNTIYF	TGTGCCAGCATAACAGGGACTGGAAACACCATATATTTT
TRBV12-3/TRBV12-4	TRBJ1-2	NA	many	CASSLATGGAYGYTF	TGTGCCAGCAGTTTAGCGACAGGCGGTGCCTATGGCTACACCTTC
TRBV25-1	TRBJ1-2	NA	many	CASSEPGADGYTF	TGTGCCAGCAGTGAACCCGGGGCGGATGGCTACACCTTC
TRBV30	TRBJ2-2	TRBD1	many	CAWDKVTGGTGELFF	TGTGCCTGGGATAAGGTGACAGGGGGCACCGGGGAGCTGTTTTTT
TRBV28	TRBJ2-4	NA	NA	CASRRVGINIQYF	TGTGCCAGCAGGAGGGTCGGGATAAACATTCAGTACTTC
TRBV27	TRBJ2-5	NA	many	CASSWASAETQYF	TGTGCCAGCAGTTGGGCTAGCGCGGAGACCCAGTACTTC
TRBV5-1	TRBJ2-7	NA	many	CASSTGRFEQYF	TGCGCCAGCAGCACGGGACGCTTCGAGCAGTACTTC
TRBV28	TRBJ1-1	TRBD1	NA	CASSLPGARQGTAFF	TGTGCCAGCAGTTTACCAGGCGCGAGACAGGGTACCGCTTTCTTT
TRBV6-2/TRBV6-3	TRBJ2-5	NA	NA	CASSYSIGQQETQYF	TGTGCCAGCAGTTACTCGATCGGGCAGCAAGAGACCCAGTACTTC
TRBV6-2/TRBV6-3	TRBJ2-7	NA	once	CASSYLWLAHYEQYF	TGTGCCAGCAGTTACCTTTGGCTAGCGCACTACGAGCAGTACTTC
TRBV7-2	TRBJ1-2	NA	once	CASSLDGVFGYTF	TGTGCCAGCAGCTTAGACGGGGTCTTTGGCTACACCTTC